Listed here are 26 T cell receptor beta chains from one sample, sequenced in a study of blood T cell repertoires in COVID-19. Generated by immunoSEQ multiplex PCR, the TCRdb table keeps only in-frame clones and is missing some. The table includes approximately 110,000 clones, approximately 90% detected once. The material sequenced was peripheral blood. Receptors originate from a woman in her 70s who had recovered from COVID-19.

The CDR3 spells CASSFDRGSYNEQFF. The CDR3 DNA sequence: TGTGCCAGCAGTTTCGACAGGGGCTCCTACAATGAGCAGTTCTTC. The genes are TRBV27 and TRBJ2-1; 8 nucleotides line up with TRBD1. Per germline, CDR1 MNHEY and CDR2 SMNVEV (reference sequence). CDR3 length equals 15 residues. J gave up 0 bases and V 3 bases, and 1 base lay outside the gene matches.

J is TRBJ1-4 and V is TRBV9; 8 nucleotides agree with TRBD1. The germline V gene encodes CDR1 SGDLS and CDR2 YYNGEE. V was pared by 2 bases and J by 8 bases, with 5 bases of the junction left unmatched. This CDR3 region has 14 residues. CDR3 nucleotide sequence: TGTGCCAGCAGCGTCACCGGGACAGGCGAAAAACTGTTTTTT. This translates into CASSVTGTGEKLFF. The full variable domain, rest sourced from reference TRBV9 and TRBJ1-4, is DSGVTQTPKHLITATGQRVTLRCSPRSGDLSVYWYQQSLDQGLQFLIQYYNGEERAKGNILERFSAQQFPDLHSELNLSSLELGDSALYFCASSVTGTGEKLFFGSGTQLSVL.

The V and J genes are TRBV30 and TRBJ1-2; maybe TRBD1 (6 bases). Germline V gene sequence: CDR1 GTSNPN, CDR2 SVGIG (reference sequence). Trimming removed 3 bases from V and 2 bases from J, with 10 bases in between. CDR3 length: 13 residues. CDR3: CAWRGDKNYGYTF. CDR3 DNA: TGTGCCTGGAGGGGGGACAAGAACTATGGCTACACCTTC.

J is TRBJ2-2 and V is TRBV6-5; D perhaps matches TRBD2 (5 bases). The V end was cut by 9 bases, the J end by 7 bases, with 18 bases between. CDR3 size: 14 residues. Germline V gene sequence: CDR1 MNHEY, CDR2 SVGAGI. CDR3 in amino acids: CASRVLPEGGELFF. The DNA for the CDR3 is TGTGCCAGTCGGGTTCTCCCTGAGGGCGGGGAGCTGTTTTTT.

This clone was recorded only once. The CDR3 region has the DNA TGTGCCAGCAGCTTAGTGGGGGCAGGGAGCTCTGGAAACACCATATATTTT. It specifies CASSLVGAGSSGNTIYF. The chain is built from TRBV11-2 and TRBJ1-3; D is possibly TRBD1 (6 bases). V lost 1 base and J lost 0, with 13 bases in between. The germline gives CDR1 SGHAT, CDR2 FQNNGV. This CDR3 is built from 17 residues.

V usage is TRBV5-1 and J usage is TRBJ2-1; D is perhaps TRBD1 (6 bases). The V gene's germline CDR1 is SGHRS and CDR2 YFSETQ. The CDR3 loop spans 13 amino acids. Trimming shortened V by 2 bases and J by 5 bases, and 8 bases separated the two germline ends. CDR3 bases: TGCGCCAGCAGCTTACAGGGAAACAATGAGCAGTTCTTC. It codes for CASSLQGNNEQFF.

The V gene is TRBV7-9, the J gene TRBJ1-1; 7 positions agree with TRBD1. V gave up 3 bases and J gave up 2 bases; unmatched junction bases: 9. Per germline, CDR1 SEHNR and CDR2 FQNEAQ (reference sequence). This CDR3 comprises 16 residues. The CDR3 DNA is TGTGCCAGCAGCTTGGGGCGAGGGGGCCGCAACACTGAAGCTTTCTTT. As protein: CASSLGRGGRNTEAFF.

This chain uses TRBV5-1 with TRBJ2-3, with TRBD1 matching over 8 bases. Germline V gene data show CDR1 as SGHRS and CDR2 as YFSETQ. The V and J ends lost 4 bases and 2 bases, in that order; junction bases with no gene match: 6. CDR3 size: 15 residues. The CDR3 loop reads CASSRTGGVTDTQYF. DNA for the CDR3: TGCGCCAGCAGCCGCACAGGGGGAGTCACAGATACGCAGTATTTT. Using reference TRBV5-1 and TRBJ2-3 for the parts outside the CDR3, the full variable domain is KAGVTQTPRYLIKTRGQQVTLSCSPISGHRSVSWYQQTPGQGLQFLFEYFSETQRNKGNFPGRFSGRQFSNSRSEMNVSTLELGDSALYLCASSRTGGVTDTQYFGPGTRLTVL.

J is TRBJ2-7 and V is TRBV7-2, with TRBD2 matching over 7 bases. J was trimmed by 3 bases and V by 0 bases; bases with no gene match: 5. Germline loops: CDR1 SGHTA, CDR2 FQGNSA. This CDR3 is built from 15 residues. The CDR3 sequence is CASSLAGGSGYEQYF. The CDR3 nucleotides are TGTGCCAGCAGCTTAGCGGGCGGGAGTGGCTACGAGCAGTACTTC.

Here the CDR3 reads CASSPPGYQPQHF. The DNA of the CDR3 is TGTGCCAGCAGTCCTCCCGGGTATCAGCCCCAGCATTTT. V and J are TRBV3-1 (or the pseudogene TRBV3-2) and TRBJ1-5, with D hard to call. Germline V gives CDR1 LGHDT, CDR2 YNNKEL (reference sequence). V was shortened by 6 bases and J by 5 bases, with 11 bases between the two germline ends. CDR3 length: 13 residues.

The chain is built from TRBV7-9 and TRBJ1-2, with D unresolved. Germline CDR1 SEHNR, CDR2 FQNEAQ (reference sequence). This CDR3 spans 16 amino acids. Between the trimmed V and J ends, which lost 0 bases and 4 bases, there was a span of 15 bases. CDR3 coding DNA: TGTGCCAGCAGCTTAGCCCCGAGGGTCTCCCTCTATGGCTACACCTTC. It is translated as CASSLAPRVSLYGYTF.

This chain joins TRBV10-3 and TRBJ2-3; TRBD2 agrees at 11 bases. CDR1 ENHRY and CDR2 SYGVKD come from the germline V gene. With 6 bases clipped from V and 0 bases from J, the junction kept 11 bases outside the gene matches. The CDR3 length is 18 residues. CDR3 loop: CAIRPPGTSGFSTDTQYF. In DNA form, the CDR3 reads TGTGCCATCAGGCCCCCCGGGACTAGCGGCTTTAGCACAGATACGCAGTATTTT.

The CDR3 nucleotides are TGTGCCACCAGCAGAGGGGGACAGGGGTATAGCCAGCCCCAGCATTTT. Its translation: CATSRGGQGYSQPQHF. The chain links TRBV15 to TRBJ1-5; 10 bases line up with TRBD1. This CDR3 region has 16 residues. CDR1 and CDR2 from the germline V gene are LNHNV and YYDKDF (reference sequence). The V and J ends lost 1 base and 7 bases, in that order; junction bases with no gene match: 7.

This rearrangement joins TRBV28 to TRBJ2-3; D unresolved. Germline values: CDR1 MDHEN, CDR2 SYDVKM. The CDR3 totals 15 residues. Trimming left V 4 bases short and J 2 bases short, with 13 bases between. The CDR3: CASSSPRSSTDTQYF. Written as DNA, the CDR3 is TGTGCCAGCAGTTCCCCCAGGTCTTCCACAGATACGCAGTATTTT.

This rearrangement joins TRBV12-3 or TRBV12-4 to TRBJ1-6; possible D gene TRBD1, 6 bases. The CDR3 is 13 residues long. The germline V and J ends were trimmed by 3 bases and 11 bases, with 11 bases remaining between them. In DNA, the CDR3 is TGTGCCAGCAGTTTGGGGGCAGTTACACCCCTCCACTTT. Its translation: CASSLGAVTPLHF.

For the CDR3, the DNA is TGTGCCAGCAGCTTACCGAAGGCCAGGGGATACCAAGAGACCCAGTACTTC. Protein sequence: CASSLPKARGYQETQYF. The chain employs TRBV7-2 and TRBJ2-5; TRBD1 is a possible D gene (6 bases). Trimming removed 2 bases at V and 0 bases at J, with 16 bases between. The CDR3 consists of 17 residues. CDR1 and CDR2 (germline): SGHTA, FQGNSA.

This clone appeared a few times. The rearrangement joins TRBV28 to TRBJ2-3; 7 bases map to TRBD1. There are 15 residues in the CDR3. Germline assignment: CDR1 MDHEN and CDR2 SYDVKM. With 4 bases clipped from V and 3 bases from J, the junction kept 7 bases outside the gene matches. Here the CDR3 DNA reads TGTGCCAGCAGTTGGGCAGGGGGTACTACAGATACGCAGTATTTT. It is translated as CASSWAGGTTDTQYF.

The gene calls are TRBV20-1 and TRBJ2-7, with a tentative D call TRBD1 (6 bases). The V gene lost 3 bases and the J gene lost 1 base, with 7 bases spanning the gap. CDR1 and CDR2 (germline): DFQATT, SNEGSKA (reference sequence). CDR3 length: 12 residues. Written as DNA, the CDR3 is TGCAGTGCTAGTCAGGGGTCCTACGAGCAGTACTTC. Translation: CSASQGSYEQYF.

The chain employs TRBV7-2 and TRBJ2-5; D is uncertain. The germline V gene encodes CDR1 SGHTA and CDR2 FQGNSA. This CDR3 comprises 14 residues. Trimming removed 0 bases at V and 0 bases at J, with 5 bases between. This chain's CDR3 is CASSLAAHQETQYF. In nucleotides, the CDR3 is TGTGCCAGCAGCTTAGCGGCCCACCAAGAGACCCAGTACTTC.

The gene calls are TRBV6-4 and TRBJ1-1; 7 positions agree with TRBD1. CDR1 and CDR2 from the germline V gene are MRHNA and SNTAGT. V lost 3 bases and J lost 1; bases outside the gene matches: 5. CDR3 length equals 15 residues. The CDR3 coding sequence is TGTGCCAGCAGTGATCAGGGGGGCACGAACACTGAAGCTTTCTTT. Amino acids: CASSDQGGTNTEAFF.

J is TRBJ2-2 and V is TRBV27; no reliable D call. Germline V gene lookup returns CDR1 MNHEY and CDR2 SMNVEV (reference sequence). The V end lost 6 bases, the J end lost 3 bases, and 11 bases lay between the germline ends. The CDR3 runs 14 residues. As DNA, the CDR3 is TGTGCCAGCAGAAGATCCGGTGACACCGGGGAGCTGTTTTTT. Protein sequence: CASRRSGDTGELFF.

This rearrangement joins TRBV27 to TRBJ2-1; 8 bases agree with TRBD2. Germline CDR1 MNHEY, CDR2 SMNVEV (reference sequence). The CDR3 is 15 amino acids. Trimming cost V 6 bases and J 0 bases; bases outside gene matches: 4. As DNA, the CDR3 is TGTGCCAGCAGGAAGCGGGGGAGCTCCTACAATGAGCAGTTCTTC. It specifies CASRKRGSSYNEQFF.

The table lists this clone with a count of one. The chain couples TRBV27 to TRBJ1-4; 7 bases agree with TRBD1. CDR3 length equals 13 residues. V lost 7 bases and J lost 10; bases outside the gene matches: 9. The germline V gene has CDR1 MNHEY and CDR2 SMNVEV (reference sequence). CDR3 sequence: CASTPGPGGKLFF. For the CDR3, the DNA is TGTGCCAGCACTCCGGGACCAGGGGGAAAACTGTTTTTT.

V usage is TRBV6-6 and J usage is TRBJ1-5, with 7 bases lining up with TRBD1. With V trimmed by 6 bases and J by 5 bases, 10 bases remained unmatched. The CDR3 contains 15 residues. The germline V gene has CDR1 MNHNY and CDR2 SVGAGI (reference sequence). The chain's CDR3 is CASSRTRQGDQPQHF. In DNA form, the CDR3 reads TGTGCCAGCAGCCGAACCCGACAGGGCGATCAGCCCCAGCATTTT.

V is TRBV30 and J is TRBJ2-5; 7 bases match TRBD1. The CDR3 sequence is 14 residues long. J gave up 0 bases and V 4 bases, and 5 bases lay outside the gene matches. CDR1 is GTSNPN, CDR2 SVGIG, per germline (reference sequence). The CDR3 sequence: CAWTLDRNQETQYF. In DNA form, the CDR3 reads TGTGCCTGGACCCTGGACAGGAACCAAGAGACCCAGTACTTC.

The CDR3 region has the DNA TGTGCCAGCAGTTATCTAGCGGGAGTTTCCCCACACACGAATGAGCAGTTCTTC. This gives the protein CASSYLAGVSPHTNEQFF. J is TRBJ2-1 and V is TRBV6-2 or TRBV6-3; 10 positions agree with TRBD2. Trimming at V came to 3 bases and at J to 7 bases, leaving 15 bases not matched to a gene. The CDR3 consists of 18 residues. Germline V gives CDR1 MNHEY, CDR2 SVGEGT.